The 24 T cell receptor beta chains presented below share a single source sample, sequenced in a study of cytomegalovirus exposure and HLA in healthy donors. Use of 60 Vbeta and 13 Jbeta primers characterized the PCR. Measured with immunoSEQ multiplex PCR; TCRdb has only the in-frame clones, and not every one. The repertoire holds approximately 300,000 clones, with roughly 86% as singletons. Sequenced sample: PBMCs. The receptors derive from a woman aged 40 to 50 in good health and CMV-seropositive.

The V gene is TRBV7-3, the J gene TRBJ2-5; TRBD2 aligns across 11 bases. CDR1 SGHTA and CDR2 FQGTGA come from the germline V gene. J lost 4 bases, V lost 1 base, and 2 bases had no gene match. The CDR3 totals 15 residues. CDR3 amino acids: CASSLSGTSGETQYF. The CDR3 coding sequence is TGTGCCAGCAGCTTAAGTGGGACTAGCGGAGAGACCCAGTACTTC.

This chain uses TRBV5-1 with TRBJ1-1; D may be TRBD1 (6 bases). CDR1 SGHRS and CDR2 YFSETQ come from the germline V gene. Trimming cost V 4 bases and J 4 bases, with 17 bases left between them. The CDR3 is made up of 15 amino acids. The CDR3: CASSRNRDESTEAFF. The CDR3 bases are TGCGCCAGCAGCCGGAACAGGGACGAAAGCACTGAAGCTTTCTTT.

Here the CDR3 reads CASSHGRGVDYGYTF. The DNA of the CDR3 is TGCGCCAGCAGCCATGGCAGGGGCGTTGACTATGGCTACACCTTC. V is TRBV5-1 and J is TRBJ1-2; TRBD1 is a possible D gene (6 bases). The CDR3 runs to 15 residues. Germline CDR1 is SGHRS and CDR2 is YFSETQ. With 4 bases removed from V and 3 bases from J, the gap between germline ends came to 16 bases. The variable domain in full, with the rest retrieved from reference TRBV5-1 and TRBJ1-2, is KAGVTQTPRYLIKTRGQQVTLSCSPISGHRSVSWYQQTPGQGLQFLFEYFSETQRNKGNFPGRFSGRQFSNSRSEMNVSTLELGDSALYLCASSHGRGVDYGYTFGSGTRLTVV.

This clone was recorded only once. The chain links TRBV9 to TRBJ2-5; 9 bases are a match to TRBD2. The CDR3 totals 17 residues. Germline CDR1 is SGDLS and CDR2 is YYNGEE. J lost 6 bases, V lost 0 bases, and 12 bases had no gene match. This chain's CDR3 is CASSVEGAASGTKTQYF. The DNA of the CDR3 is TGTGCCAGCAGCGTAGAGGGGGCGGCTAGCGGGACAAAGACCCAGTACTTC.

This clone has just a few counts. The CDR3 DNA sequence: TGTGCCAGCAGCATCAGGGGGCGCGCTGAAAAACTGTTTTTT. It translates to CASSIRGRAEKLFF. This chain connects TRBV7-9 to TRBJ1-4; 8 nucleotides line up with TRBD1. Germline values: CDR1 SEHNR, CDR2 FQNEAQ (reference sequence). The J segment lost 7 bases and the V segment lost 5 bases, leaving 6 bases of the junction unmatched. The CDR3 spans 14 residues.

The V call is TRBV6-1, the J call TRBJ2-7, with a tentative D call TRBD2 (6 bases). Trimming took off 1 base at V and 1 base at J, with 11 bases between the two ends. This CDR3 comprises 15 residues. CDR1 MNHNS and CDR2 SASEGT come from the germline V gene. CDR3 nucleotides: TGTGCCAGCAGTGAAGGGAGGGGTCCTTCCTACGAGCAGTACTTC. Translated: CASSEGRGPSYEQYF.

This clone occurred once. Written as DNA, the CDR3 is TGTGCCTGGAGAAGAGGTACGGACAGGGGATATAGCAATCAGCCCCAGCATTTT. Translating it yields CAWRRGTDRGYSNQPQHF. The V and J genes are TRBV30 and TRBJ1-5, with TRBD1 matching over 9 bases. The CDR3 sequence is 18 residues long. In germline, CDR1 is GTSNPN, CDR2 SVGIG (reference sequence). V lost 3 bases and J lost 0; bases outside the gene matches: 12.

This sequence joins TRBV7-2 and TRBJ2-7; 7 positions agree with TRBD2. Germline V gene lookup returns CDR1 SGHTA and CDR2 FQGNSA. CDR3 size: 15 residues. V shed 3 bases, J shed 0 bases, and the junction held 5 bases outside the gene matches. The CDR3 region is CASSLGLPSSYEQYF. Written as DNA, the CDR3 is TGTGCCAGCAGCTTGGGACTACCGAGCTCCTACGAGCAGTACTTC.

This clone was counted once. V is TRBV5-1 and J is TRBJ1-6, with 9 positions matching TRBD1. The junction had 7 bases not matched to a gene; V was cut back by 0 bases and J by 9 bases. The CDR3 has 16 amino acids. From germline, CDR1 is SGHRS and CDR2 YFSETQ. The CDR3 DNA is TGCGCCAGCAGCTTGGCAGGGACAGGGAGGGGTTCACCCCTCCACTTT. This sequence encodes CASSLAGTGRGSPLHF.

This chain links TRBV28 with TRBJ2-1, with 11 bases identical to TRBD2. The CDR3 has 15 amino acids. Germline V CDR1 and CDR2: MDHEN, SYDVKM. Losses at the gene ends were 1 base for V and 4 bases for J; bases not matched to a gene: 0. CDR3 in DNA: TGTGCCAGCAGTTTATTAGCGGGAGGGTACAATGAGCAGTTCTTC. It encodes CASSLLAGGYNEQFF.

CDR3 in DNA: TGTGCCACCAGCAGAGATCCGGCTAGCGGCCCTCGACTAGCCAAAAACATTCAGTACTTC. Translated: CATSRDPASGPRLAKNIQYF. V gene TRBV15 combines with J gene TRBJ2-4, with TRBD2 identical over 7 bases. V lost 0 bases, J lost 0 bases, and 14 bases stayed unmatched. The CDR3 totals 20 residues. Germline assignment: CDR1 LNHNV and CDR2 YYDKDF (reference sequence). The whole variable domain, remainder taken from reference TRBV15 and TRBJ2-4, is DAMVIQNPRYQVTQFGKPVTLSCSQTLNHNVMYWYQQKSSQAPKLLFHYYDKDFNNEADTPDNFQSRRPNTSFCFLDIRSPGLGDTAMYLCATSRDPASGPRLAKNIQYFGAGTRLSVL.

Worth noting for this clone: The sample contains more than one DNA sequence encoding this CDR3. The chain links TRBV10-3 to TRBJ2-5; 8 positions agree with TRBD2. Matching the DNA end better, TRBJ2-7 makes the J call doubtful. CDR1 is ENHRY, CDR2 SYGVKD, per germline. CDR3 length: 15 amino acids. CDR3 protein: CAISQTSGSSYEQYF. Here the CDR3 DNA reads TGTGCCATCTCACAAACTAGCGGAAGCTCCTACGAGCAGTACTTC.

The V call is TRBV30, the J call TRBJ1-5; TRBD1 matches 11 bases. CDR1 and CDR2 from the germline V gene are GTSNPN and SVGIG (reference sequence). CDR3 length equals 15 residues. Trimming took 5 bases from V and 7 from J; bases not matched to a gene: 10. The CDR3 DNA sequence: TGTGCCTGGCAGCGCGGACAGGGGGCGACCCAGCCCCAGCATTTT. It yields the protein CAWQRGQGATQPQHF.

V is TRBV5-1 and J is TRBJ2-6, with D perhaps TRBD1 (5 bases). The CDR3 totals 16 residues. Germline loops: CDR1 SGHRS, CDR2 YFSETQ. Trimming took 9 bases from V and 0 from J, leaving 16 bases between them. In DNA, the CDR3 is TGCGCCACTTCTACAGGACCCACCTCTGGGGCCAACGTCCTGACTTTC. Protein product: CATSTGPTSGANVLTF.

V and J are TRBV28 and TRBJ1-2; tentatively, D is TRBD1 (6 bases). CDR1 is MDHEN and CDR2 is SYDVKM in the germline V gene. The ends were cut back, 6 bases at V and 5 bases at J, with 13 bases in the middle. The CDR3 runs to 13 residues. The CDR3 nucleotides are TGTGCCAGCAGGGCGAGGGGGAATTATGGCTACACCTTC. It specifies CASRARGNYGYTF.

The rearrangement links TRBV27 to TRBJ1-5, with D possibly matching TRBD1 (5 bases). Deletions cut 5 bases from V and 4 bases from J, with 15 bases between. This CDR3 comprises 15 residues. Germline V lookup: CDR1 MNHEY, CDR2 SMNVEV (reference sequence). CDR3 sequence: CASSPSMGLNQPQHF. DNA of the CDR3: TGTGCCAGCAGTCCCTCCATGGGACTTAATCAGCCCCAGCATTTT.

The gene calls are TRBV27 and TRBJ1-5; D uncertain. V lost 4 bases and J lost 6, with 10 bases in between. Looked up from germline, CDR1 is MNHEY and CDR2 is SMNVEV (reference sequence). The CDR3 is 13 residues long. In DNA, the CDR3 is TGTGCCAGCAGTTCGGCGGGAGGTCAGCCCCAGCATTTT. Its translation is CASSSAGGQPQHF.

This chain uses TRBV10-3 with TRBJ2-7; 10 positions agree with TRBD1. Germline trimming cut 6 bases from V and 6 bases from J; bases unmatched to any gene: 8. The CDR3 has 14 residues. Germline values: CDR1 ENHRY, CDR2 SYGVKD. Here the CDR3 reads CAISHDRGLGEQYF. CDR3 coding DNA: TGTGCCATCAGCCATGACAGGGGGCTTGGCGAGCAGTACTTC.

The chain links TRBV4-1 to TRBJ2-1; D possibly corresponds to TRBD1 (6 bases). Germline-derived CDR1 and CDR2 are MGHRA and YSYEKL. Trimming took off 4 bases at V and 4 bases at J, with 14 bases between the two ends. There are 15 residues in the CDR3. The CDR3 loop is CASSPTFDRYNEQFF. CDR3 bases: TGCGCCAGCAGCCCTACTTTCGACAGGTACAATGAGCAGTTCTTC.

This chain joins TRBV5-1 and TRBJ2-7; 8 bases match TRBD1. Per germline, CDR1 SGHRS and CDR2 YFSETQ. The CDR3 totals 14 residues. The trim removed 4 bases at V and 5 bases at J, leaving 8 bases unmatched. CDR3 region: CASSRTGQAHEQYF. CDR3 bases: TGCGCCAGCAGCCGGACGGGACAGGCCCACGAGCAGTACTTC.

The chain couples TRBV2 to TRBJ1-3; D gene ambiguous. The CDR3 sequence is 16 residues long. Germline V gene lookup returns CDR1 SNHLY and CDR2 FYNNEI. Trimming stripped 4 bases from V and 0 bases from J, with 13 bases between. The CDR3 here is CASSGLGTFSGNTIYF. The CDR3 DNA reads as TGTGCCAGCAGTGGACTTGGCACCTTCTCTGGAAACACCATATATTTT.

This clone was observed once. The CDR3 is CASSRNAVQGNEKLFF. Here the CDR3 DNA reads TGTGCCAGCAGCAGGAACGCAGTCCAGGGGAATGAAAAACTGTTTTTT. The chain has TRBV5-4 and TRBJ1-4; D may be TRBD1 (6 bases). The ends were cut back, 4 bases at V and 5 bases at J, with 18 bases in the middle. The CDR3 has 16 residues. CDR1 is SGHNT and CDR2 is YYREEE in the germline V gene (reference sequence).

The CDR3 bases are TGTGCCAGCGGGACTAGCGGGTACACAGATACGCAGTATTTT. Amino acid sequence: CASGTSGYTDTQYF. This sequence joins TRBV21-1 and TRBJ2-3; the D segment call TRBD2 is taken from the table without a DNA check. TRBV21-1 is tagged as a pseudogene. This CDR3 spans 14 amino acids.

The genes are TRBV28 and TRBJ2-7; tentatively, D is TRBD2 (5 bases). The CDR3 runs to 13 residues. V lost 5 bases and J 0 bases, leaving 8 bases between the germline ends. The V gene's germline CDR1 is MDHEN and CDR2 SYDVKM. The CDR3: CASSIGNSYEQYF. DNA of the CDR3: TGTGCCAGCAGTATCGGGAACTCCTACGAGCAGTACTTC.